A selection of T cell receptor beta chains follows, all from one sample in a study of T cell responses to AZD1222 COVID-19 vaccine. Here immunoSEQ multiplex PCR was the method, and the copy in TCRdb shows in-frame clones only, minus some. The profile shows about 210,000 clones, over 80% of them singletons. This specimen was peripheral blood, taken on day 0 of AZD1222 vaccination. Receptor source: an adult in good health. Both conserved end residues are part of each CDR3. D genes are given only for firm matches. Rows give clone size only sometimes, using once, few, many, or a class for an expanded clone.

J	V	D	size	length	DNA	CDR3
TRBJ1-5	TRBV10-3	.	.	13	TGTGCCATCAGTGAGTCCGGGGGACAGCCCCAGCATTTT	CAISESGGQPQHF
TRBJ1-2	TRBV4-3	.	.	15	TGCGCCAGCAGCCAAGATCTCCTCGGCCAGGGAGGCTACACCTTC	CASSQDLLGQGGYTF
TRBJ1-3	TRBV12-3/TRBV12-4	.	.	13	TGTGCCAGCAGTCCGACAGATGGAAACACCATATATTTT	CASSPTDGNTIYF
TRBJ1-2	TRBV2	.	.	12	TGTGCCAGCAGCCGACTAGTGGATGGCTACACCTTC	CASSRLVDGYTF
TRBJ1-1	TRBV28	.	.	11	TGTGCCAGCAGTTGGAAGGGGGGAGCTTTCTTT	CASSWKGGAFF
TRBJ1-2	TRBV12-3/TRBV12-4	TRBD1	.	13	TGTGCCAGCCGATCCGGGACAGGGGGCGGCTACACCTTC	CASRSGTGGGYTF
TRBJ2-3	TRBV28	.	.	16	TGTGCCAGCAGCCCGGGCGGGACAACGTTGAGAGATACGCAGTATTTT	CASSPGGTTLRDTQYF
TRBJ1-6	TRBV6-5	.	.	15	TGTGCCAGCAGAACCGAAAGCTCCTATAATTCACCCCTCCACTTT	CASRTESSYNSPLHF
TRBJ1-2	TRBV7-3	.	.	14	TGTGCCAGCAGCTTACAGCCGGGGGCGGAAGGCTACACCTTC	CASSLQPGAEGYTF
TRBJ2-5	TRBV2	.	.	13	TGTGCCAGCTTGCGCGGGGTAGGGGAGACCCAGTACTTC	CASLRGVGETQYF
TRBJ1-5	TRBV10-3	TRBD1	.	16	TGTGCCATCAGCTCCGGACAGGGGGCATCCTCGGGGCCCCAGCATTTT	CAISSGQGASSGPQHF
TRBJ1-2	TRBV29-1	.	.	15	TGCAGCGTTGAAGAAGGGGCATATTCCCTCTATGGCTACACCTTC	CSVEEGAYSLYGYTF
TRBJ2-3	TRBV5-1	TRBD1	few	16	TGCGCCAGCAGCCGGACAGGGGAACCGCGCACAGATACGCAGTATTTT	CASSRTGEPRTDTQYF
TRBJ1-1	TRBV6-5	.	.	13	TGTGCCAGCAGCGTACAGGGGAACACTGAAGCTTTCTTT	CASSVQGNTEAFF
TRBJ2-7	TRBV18	.	.	14	TGTGCCAGCTCACACTCCGAGGGACCCCACGAGCAGTACTTC	CASSHSEGPHEQYF
TRBJ1-2	TRBV27	.	.	16	TGTGCCAGCAGTTTAGGTTCTCGAGTGCGGGGATGGGGCTACACCTTC	CASSLGSRVRGWGYTF
TRBJ2-3	TRBV27	TRBD1	.	15	TGTGCCAGCAGTCCTACGGGGACAGGGGTGTATACGCAGTATTTT	CASSPTGTGVYTQYF
TRBJ2-2	TRBV6-5	TRBD1	.	14	TGTGCCAGCAGTAAACAGGGGGCTACCGGGGAGCTGTTTTTT	CASSKQGATGELFF
TRBJ1-2	TRBV11-2	.	once	13	TGTGCCAGCAGCTTACAGGGGTCGGATGGCTACACCTTC	CASSLQGSDGYTF
TRBJ1-4	TRBV7-2	TRBD1	once	14	TGTGCCAGCAGCGACGACAGGGGGCGGGAAAAACTGTTTTTT	CASSDDRGREKLFF
TRBJ2-1	TRBV5-1	.	.	11	TGCGCCAGCAGCTCTACACGGGAGCAGTTCTTC	CASSSTREQFF
TRBJ2-1	TRBV6-6	.	few	14	TGTGCCAGCAGCAGCGCAGGGCCATACAATGAGCAGTTCTTC	CASSSAGPYNEQFF
TRBJ2-3	TRBV4-3	TRBD2	.	18	TGCGCCAGCAGCCAAGTGAGCCAGCGGGGGGCGGGCACAGATACGCAGTATTTT	CASSQVSQRGAGTDTQYF
TRBJ2-1	TRBV11-2	.	.	12	TGTGCCAGCAGCAGTCACAATGATGAGCAGTTCTTC	CASSSHNDEQFF
TRBJ1-5	TRBV3-1/TRBV3-2	TRBD1	.	14	TGTGCCAGCAGCCAGCGGACAGGGAAACAGCCCCAGCATTTT	CASSQRTGKQPQHF
TRBJ1-2	TRBV10-3	.	once	12	TGTGCCATCAGTGAACAGGTCTATGGCTACACCTTC	CAISEQVYGYTF
TRBJ2-3	TRBV5-1	.	.	17	TGCGCCAGCAGCTTGGAACGGGCAGGGATGAGCACAGATACGCAGTATTTT	CASSLERAGMSTDTQYF
TRBJ2-1	TRBV5-1	TRBD2	.	13	TGCGCCAGCAGCTTGAGAGCGGGGGGACAGCAGTTCTTC	CASSLRAGGQQFF
TRBJ2-2	TRBV30	TRBD1	.	14	TGTGCCTGGGGACCGGGACAGGGGGCCGGGGAGCTGTTTTTT	CAWGPGQGAGELFF
TRBJ1-1	TRBV7-9	.	.	17	TGTGCCAGCAGCTTAGGGACATTGGGAATTGGGAACACTGAAGCTTTCTTT	CASSLGTLGIGNTEAFF
TRBJ2-1	TRBV7-3	TRBD1	.	15	TGTGCCAGCAGCTTAAGGGGACAGAGTTACAATGAGCAGTTCTTC	CASSLRGQSYNEQFF
TRBJ1-2	TRBV3-1/TRBV3-2	TRBD1	.	16	TGTGCCAGCAGCCCACCAGCCGGACAGGCGAGGTATGGCTACACCTTC	CASSPPAGQARYGYTF
TRBJ2-3	TRBV7-2	TRBD2	.	17	TGTGCCAGCAGCCCTCTCTCGTGGCGGGGGGGCACAGATACGCAGTATTTT	CASSPLSWRGGTDTQYF
TRBJ2-3	TRBV3-1/TRBV3-2	TRBD2	once	18	TGTGCCAGCAGCCGCCTAGCGGGGGGCCTGCCGAGCACAGATACGCAGTATTTT	CASSRLAGGLPSTDTQYF
TRBJ1-5	TRBV12-2	.	.	12	TGTGCAAGTCGCCCCGAGGGCGAGGGCCAGCATTTT	CASRPEGEGQHF
TRBJ2-4	TRBV7-2	.	.	15	TGTGCCAGCAGCTTAGTGGGTACAGACGGAAACATTCAGTACTTC	CASSLVGTDGNIQYF
TRBJ1-5	TRBV4-3	.	.	13	TGCGCCAGCAGCCAAGGGGAGAAAGGGACCCAGCATTTT	CASSQGEKGTQHF
TRBJ2-3	TRBV6-5	TRBD1	.	16	TGTGCCAGCAGTTACACGAGGACAGGGTGGACAGATACGCAGTATTTT	CASSYTRTGWTDTQYF
TRBJ1-1	TRBV6-2/TRBV6-3	.	.	13	TGTGCCAGCAGTTCCGGACACAACACTGAAGCTTTCTTT	CASSSGHNTEAFF
TRBJ1-6	TRBV7-9	.	.	12	TGTGCCAGCAGCGGGGGTGTTTCACCCCTCCACTTT	CASSGGVSPLHF
TRBJ2-1	TRBV20-1	.	.	9	TGCAGTGCAGGGACAGAGCAGTTCTTC	CSAGTEQFF
TRBJ2-5	TRBV9	.	.	13	TGTGCCAGCAGCGTGGCGGTTTCAGAGACCCAGTACTTC	CASSVAVSETQYF
TRBJ2-4	TRBV3-1/TRBV3-2	.	.	15	TGTGCCAGCAGCCAAGTTGTGACAGGGAGGAACATTCAGTACTTC	CASSQVVTGRNIQYF
TRBJ1-1	TRBV9	.	once	15	TGTGCCAGCAGCGTAGAAGGGGGGAAAGACACTGAAGCTTTCTTT	CASSVEGGKDTEAFF
TRBJ1-1	TRBV27	.	.	15	TGTGCCAGCAGTTTATTAGACGGTAAGAACACTGAAGCTTTCTTT	CASSLLDGKNTEAFF
TRBJ1-5	TRBV18	TRBD1	.	15	TGTGCCAGCTCACCCCCTGGGGGGACAGGTCAGCCCCAGCATTTT	CASSPPGGTGQPQHF
TRBJ1-1	TRBV25-1	.	.	17	TGTGCCAGCAGTGAATTTGGTGGGGGCCAGGGGAACACTGAAGCTTTCTTT	CASSEFGGGQGNTEAFF
TRBJ2-3	TRBV11-2	.	.	14	TGTGCCAGCAGCTTAATCAGAAGTACAGATACGCAGTATTTT	CASSLIRSTDTQYF
TRBJ1-5	TRBV16	.	.	14	TGTGCCAGCAGCCAATCTTCCAACCGAATCCCCCAGCATTTT	CASSQSSNRIPQHF
TRBJ2-1	TRBV5-1	TRBD2	.	15	TGCGCCAGCAGCCAAAGAGCGGGGAGGGACAATGAGCAGTTCTTC	CASSQRAGRDNEQFF
TRBJ1-1	TRBV7-2	.	.	13	TGTGCCAGCAGCTCACAGGGCAGGACTGAAGCTTTCTTT	CASSSQGRTEAFF
TRBJ1-1	TRBV7-3	.	.	12	TGTGCCAGCAGTAATAGGGGGACTGAAGCTTTCTTT	CASSNRGTEAFF
TRBJ1-3	TRBV6-5	.	.	15	TGTGCCAGCAGCCTAACAGGGACCTCTGGAAACACCATATATTTT	CASSLTGTSGNTIYF
TRBJ2-5	TRBV4-2	.	.	14	TGTGCCAGCAGCTTAAGGCCGTCCGGGGAGACCCAGTACTTC	CASSLRPSGETQYF
TRBJ1-1	TRBV7-9	TRBD1	.	14	TGTGCCAGCAGGTATGGGACAGAGAACACTGAAGCTTTCTTT	CASRYGTENTEAFF
TRBJ1-6	TRBV28	.	.	18	TGTGCCAGCAGTTTTGCCGAAGACGCCGGGACCGATAATTCACCCCTCCACTTT	CASSFAEDAGTDNSPLHF
TRBJ1-2	TRBV27	.	.	14	TGTGCCAGCAGTCCTACGGAGAGTAACTATGGCTACACCTTC	CASSPTESNYGYTF
TRBJ1-3	TRBV27	.	.	16	TGTGCCAGCAGTTACACTACCGGGACCGTCGGAAACACCATATATTTT	CASSYTTGTVGNTIYF
TRBJ2-5	TRBV30	.	.	11	TGTGCCTGGATAAGGAGTGAGACCCAGTACTTC	CAWIRSETQYF